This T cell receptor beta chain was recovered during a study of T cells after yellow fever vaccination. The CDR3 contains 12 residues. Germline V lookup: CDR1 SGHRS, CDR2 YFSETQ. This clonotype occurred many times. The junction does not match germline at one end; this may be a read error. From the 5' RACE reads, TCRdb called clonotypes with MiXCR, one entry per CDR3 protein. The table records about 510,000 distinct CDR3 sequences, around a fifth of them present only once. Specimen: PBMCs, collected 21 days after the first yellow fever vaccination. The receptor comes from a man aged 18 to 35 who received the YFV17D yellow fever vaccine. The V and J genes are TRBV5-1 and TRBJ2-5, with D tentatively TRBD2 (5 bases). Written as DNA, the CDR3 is TGTGCCAGCAGTTTACTAGGGGAGACCCAGTACTTC. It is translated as CASSLLGETQYF.